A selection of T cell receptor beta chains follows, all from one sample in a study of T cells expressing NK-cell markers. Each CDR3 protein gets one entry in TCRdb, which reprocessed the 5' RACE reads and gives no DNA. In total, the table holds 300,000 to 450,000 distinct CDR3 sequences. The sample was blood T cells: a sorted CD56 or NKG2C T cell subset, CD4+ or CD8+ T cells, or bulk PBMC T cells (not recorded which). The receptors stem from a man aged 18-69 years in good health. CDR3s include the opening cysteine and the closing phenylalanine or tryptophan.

CASSQDTGETQYF TRBJ2-5 TRBV4-2
CASRPTVGNQPQHF TRBJ1-5 TRBV28
CASSSPGRVETQYF TRBJ2-5 TRBV28
CASRRGGNEVYGYTF TRBJ1-2 TRBV7-8
CASSQDHLPQPYGDTF TRBJ1-2 TRBV14
CASSPLQRSTDTQYF TRBJ2-3 TRBV18
CASSLGQRQVNTEAFF TRBJ1-1 TRBV5-1
CASVGGKGYEQYF TRBJ2-7 TRBV27
CASSSYRVNNEQFF TRBJ2-1 TRBV5-1
CASSFRRGHQETQYF TRBJ2-5 TRBV12-3/TRBV12-4
CASSDYLRRPNTGELFF TRBJ2-2 TRBV25-1
CASSSGTSGVSSTDTQYF TRBJ2-3 TRBV5-5
CACGGLSNSPLHF TRBJ1-6 TRBV6-1
CSATSPSAGTYNEQFF TRBJ2-1 TRBV20-1
CASSARANVRQETQYF TRBJ2-5 TRBV19
CASRTGQGTYEQYF TRBJ2-7 TRBV5-1